Listed here are 18 T cell receptor beta chains from one sample, sequenced in a study of cytomegalovirus exposure and HLA in healthy donors. PCR used 60 Vbeta primers and 13 Jbeta primers. Clones were read by immunoSEQ multiplex PCR, and TCRdb kept only the in-frame ones, dropping some. The data show around 96,000 clones, roughly three fifths seen once. The sample comprised PBMCs. Receptors originate from a man aged 60 to 69 in good health and CMV-seronegative.

The chain employs TRBV14 and TRBJ2-5; 8 nucleotides match TRBD2. V was clipped by 4 bases and J by 4 bases; unmatched bases: 14. CDR3 length equals 17 residues. Germline V CDR1 and CDR2: SGHDN, FVKESK. The CDR3 reads CASSPLGSSGIRETQYF. In DNA form, the CDR3 reads TGTGCCAGCAGCCCCCTCGGAAGTAGCGGGATAAGAGAGACCCAGTACTTC.

The rearrangement joins TRBV5-4 to TRBJ2-5, with 8 bases that match TRBD2. The CDR3 extends over 12 amino acids. V trimming: 9 bases; J trimming: 5 bases; junction bases outside the gene matches: 6. In germline, CDR1 is SGHNT, CDR2 YYREEE (reference sequence). DNA of the CDR3: TGTGCCACTGGCGGGGGGTCGGAGACCCAGTACTTC. Residues: CATGGGSETQYF.

In regard to this clone: In the same sample, other DNA sequences code for this CDR3. The chain has TRBV27 and TRBJ2-7, with 10 bases lining up with TRBD1. Germline CDR1 reads MNHEY; CDR2 reads SMNVEV (reference sequence). CDR3 length equals 13 residues. V was pared by 8 bases and J by 3 bases, with 4 bases of the junction left unmatched. Written as DNA, the CDR3 is TGTGCCAGCCAACGGACAGGGGGCTACGAGCAGTACTTC. It specifies CASQRTGGYEQYF.

This clone appeared a single time. V is TRBV4-1 and J is TRBJ1-1; a possible D gene is TRBD1 (6 bases). Trimming cost V 4 bases and J 5 bases, with 17 bases left between them. The CDR3 consists of 15 residues. The germline V gene has CDR1 MGHRA and CDR2 YSYEKL. The CDR3 DNA reads TGCGCCAGCAGCCCGTCAAGCGTACAGGGAACTGAAGCTTTCTTT. It codes for CASSPSSVQGTEAFF.

This clone turned up a few times. This chain links TRBV6-1 with TRBJ1-1, with D uncertain. Per germline, CDR1 MNHNS and CDR2 SASEGT. This CDR3 comprises 14 residues. Trimming took off 2 bases at V and 1 base at J, with 8 bases between the two ends. CDR3 nucleotides: TGTGCCAGCAGTGAAACAGTTCCGAACACTGAAGCTTTCTTT. Encoded protein: CASSETVPNTEAFF.

V gene TRBV5-6 combines with J gene TRBJ1-1, with 9 bases lining up with TRBD1. The CDR3 totals 16 residues. Germline loops: CDR1 SGHDT, CDR2 YYEEEE. The V gene end was trimmed by 4 bases and the J gene end by 0 bases; junction bases not matched to a gene: 7. CDR3 loop: CASSVDRGHMNTEAFF. The CDR3, as DNA: TGTGCCAGCAGCGTGGACAGGGGACACATGAACACTGAAGCTTTCTTT.

The chain employs TRBV9 and TRBJ2-5, with TRBD2 matching 11 bases. Trimming at V came to 7 bases and at J to 2 bases, leaving 4 bases not matched to a gene. The CDR3 length is 14 residues. Per germline, CDR1 SGDLS and CDR2 YYNGEE. As DNA, the CDR3 is TGTGCCAGCGGTCGACTAGCGGGGCAAGAGACCCAGTACTTC. It yields the protein CASGRLAGQETQYF.

The chain links TRBV11-3 to TRBJ2-1; maybe TRBD2 (6 bases). The CDR3 spans 16 residues. The V and J ends lost 1 base and 5 bases respectively, with 15 bases between them. Germline loops: CDR1 SGHNT, CDR2 YENEEA. The CDR3 here is CASSLVAGQGDNEQFF. CDR3 coding DNA: TGTGCCAGCAGCTTAGTGGCGGGGCAGGGTGACAATGAGCAGTTCTTC.

The J gene is TRBJ2-7, the V gene TRBV5-4, with no clear D. Looked up from germline, CDR1 is SGHNT and CDR2 is YYREEE (reference sequence). Trimming pared 1 base from V and 0 bases from J, leaving 8 bases between. The CDR3 sequence is 14 residues long. The CDR3 here is CASSLSGSSYEQYF. In DNA form, the CDR3 reads TGTGCCAGCAGCTTGAGTGGTAGCTCCTACGAGCAGTACTTC.

V and J are TRBV21-1 and TRBJ2-2; the table gives TRBD1 as D, unverified against the DNA. TRBV21-1 is labeled a pseudogene. The CDR3 totals 19 residues. CDR3 DNA: TGTGCCAGCAGCGGCCGGGACAGGGATACGACGACGATCACCGGGGAGCTGTTTTTT. This codes for CASSGRDRDTTTITGELFF.

The J gene is TRBJ2-7, the V gene TRBV6-5; the D gene is possibly TRBD1 (6 bases). Trimming removed 5 bases at V and 2 bases at J, with 16 bases between. There are 15 residues in the CDR3. The V gene's germline CDR1 is MNHEY and CDR2 SVGAGI. The CDR3 loop reads CASSRPQGLAYEQYF. The CDR3 region has the DNA TGTGCCAGCAGTCGCCCGCAGGGGCTGGCCTACGAGCAGTACTTC.

The chain joins TRBV19 to TRBJ1-4; no reliable D call. Germline CDR1 reads LNHDA; CDR2 reads SQIVND (reference sequence). The CDR3 is made up of 14 amino acids. V gave up 1 base and J gave up 4 bases, with 7 bases separating them. The CDR3 is CASSIGRNNEKLFF. The CDR3 coding sequence is TGTGCCAGTAGTATAGGCAGGAATAATGAAAAACTGTTTTTT.

The chain employs TRBV29-1 and TRBJ2-7, with unresolved D. There are 12 residues in the CDR3. The germline V gene has CDR1 SQVTM and CDR2 ANQGSEA. V shed 5 bases and J shed 2 bases, with 10 bases lying between them. CDR3 amino acids: CSVYVETYEQYF. The DNA for the CDR3 is TGCAGCGTTTATGTGGAGACCTACGAGCAGTACTTC.

The chain carries TRBV4-1 and TRBJ2-2, with D possibly matching TRBD2 (6 bases). V was clipped by 0 bases and J by 0 bases, with 11 bases between them. The CDR3 length is 17 residues. The V gene's germline CDR1 is MGHRA and CDR2 YSYEKL. CDR3 sequence: CASSQDWGVSNTGELFF. CDR3 nucleotides: TGCGCCAGCAGCCAAGATTGGGGGGTTTCGAACACCGGGGAGCTGTTTTTT.

The chain carries TRBV27 and TRBJ1-3; 10 nucleotides match TRBD1. V lost 3 bases and J lost 2; bases outside the gene matches: 10. The CDR3 spans 18 residues. CDR1 is MNHEY and CDR2 is SMNVEV in the germline V gene (reference sequence). The CDR3 loop is CASSLTFPGTGAGNTIYF. In DNA, the CDR3 is TGTGCCAGCAGTTTGACCTTTCCCGGGACAGGGGCTGGAAACACCATATATTTT.

This chain links TRBV6-1 with TRBJ1-1; no clear D. This CDR3 contains 14 residues. Per germline, CDR1 MNHNS and CDR2 SASEGT. Trimming took 6 bases from V and 1 from J, leaving 12 bases between them. This chain's CDR3 is CASRRTSGNTEAFF. Here the CDR3 DNA reads TGTGCCAGCAGACGAACTTCGGGGAACACTGAAGCTTTCTTT.

This clone was seen once. This chain uses TRBV18 with TRBJ1-1; TRBD1 agrees at 8 bases. V lost 0 bases, J lost 6 bases, and 9 bases stayed unmatched. Germline CDR1 reads KGHSH; CDR2 reads LQKENI. The CDR3 length is 16 residues. CDR3 loop: CASSPPGQGGMAEAFF. CDR3 DNA: TGTGCCAGCTCACCACCAGGACAGGGCGGAATGGCTGAAGCTTTCTTT.

Written as DNA, the CDR3 is TGTGCCAGCAGAAAGGGACAGGGTAGTACCATTCAGTACTTC. This translates into CASRKGQGSTIQYF. This chain links TRBV2 with TRBJ2-4, with TRBD1 matching 9 bases. The CDR3 runs to 14 residues. Trimming cost V 6 bases and J 9 bases; bases outside gene matches: 9. The V gene's germline CDR1 is SNHLY and CDR2 FYNNEI.